The 5 T cell receptor beta chains presented below share a single source sample, sequenced in a study of T cell repertoires in cytomegalovirus infection. TCRdb reprocessed the reads with MiXCR, giving one entry per CDR3 protein. The table has around 630,000 distinct CDR3 sequences, about 24% seen once. Material for sequencing was CD8+ T cells from PBMCs. The source is a human donor in good health (CMV status not recorded). Some clones in this sample may be carry-over from other donors' samples.

This clonotype was picked up many times. V and J are TRBV7-2 and TRBJ2-7; D is ambiguous. V was clipped by 5 bases and J by 6 bases, with 11 bases between them. The germline CDR1 and CDR2 sequences are SGHTA and FQGNSA. CDR3 length: 12 amino acids. This CDR3 is CASSPSYGEQYF. DNA for the CDR3: TGTGCCAGCAGCCCGTCATATGGCGAGCAGTACTTC.

This clonotype was recorded at least ten times. This chain connects TRBV4-2 to TRBJ2-7; 8 positions match TRBD1. The CDR3 totals 12 residues. After removal of 3 bases from V and 6 bases from J, the junction contained 1 base not matched to a gene. Looked up from germline, CDR1 is LGHNA and CDR2 is YNFKEQ. This CDR3 reads CASSHTGGEQYF. Written as DNA, the CDR3 is TGTGCCAGCAGCCATACAGGGGGCGAGCAGTACTTC.

This clonotype was seen more than once but under ten times. The chain employs TRBV29-1 and TRBJ2-2; 10 bases are a match to TRBD1. V lost 5 bases, J lost 12 bases, and 9 bases stayed unmatched. CDR3 length: 13 amino acids. Germline CDR1 and CDR2: SQVTM and ANQGSEA. The CDR3 DNA sequence: TGCAGCGTTCTGACAGGGGGCCATTGGCAGCTGTTTTTT. Protein sequence: CSVLTGGHWQLFF.

This clonotype came up many times. V gene TRBV27 combines with J gene TRBJ2-7; D uncertain. Per the germline V gene, CDR1 is MNHEY and CDR2 is SMNVEV (reference sequence). The CDR3 extends over 14 amino acids. The V gene lost 3 bases and the J gene lost 3 bases, with 12 bases spanning the gap. The CDR3 nucleotides read TGTGCCAGCAGTTTGACTTATCCGGACTACGAGCAGTACTTC. Encoded protein: CASSLTYPDYEQYF.

V is TRBV29-1 and J is TRBJ1-1, with 7 bases that match TRBD1. J was trimmed by 4 bases and V by 8 bases; bases with no gene match: 7. The length of the CDR3 is 12 residues. Germline-derived CDR1 and CDR2 are SQVTM and ANQGSEA. CDR3 amino acids: CSSGTAGTEAFF. CDR3 nucleotide sequence: TGCAGCTCAGGGACAGCGGGCACTGAAGCTTTCTTT.